What follows describes a single T cell receptor (beta chain). Its specificity is unknown. These data are taken from a study of Ad26.COV2.S vaccination and SARS-CoV-2 variants. Study overall: Donor was in the COV1001 Ad26.COV2.S trial arm.

The treatment here: over 15 received Ad26.COV2.S at low or high dose, single or two shots; about five received placebo; per-sample allocation not given. Each sample was drawn 63 days after the first injection (of vaccine or placebo). The trim removed 4 bases at V and 3 bases at J, leaving 10 bases unmatched. Germline CDR1 is MGHRA and CDR2 is YSYEKL. CDR3 size: 16 residues. Produced via immunoSEQ multiplex PCR; TCRdb's table is partial and in-frame only. This sample has roughly 510,000 clones, with around nine tenths found just once. Study results and caveats: Vaccinees showed greater spike-specific TCR breadth than placebo recipients. Once vaccination had occurred, spike-specific CD8+ and CD4+ T cell responses reportedly showed substantial breadth.

The sequenced sample was peripheral blood, obtained in a trial of Ad26.COV2.S vaccine versus placebo. V usage is TRBV4-1 and J usage is TRBJ2-7; TRBD1 matches 9 bases. The clonotype comes from a person aged 18-60 years who received the Ad26.COV2.S COVID-19 vaccine or a placebo. The DNA of the CDR3 is TGCGCCAGCAGCCCCCCAACAGGGGGCCAAAACTACGAGCAGTACTTC. Amino acids: CASSPPTGGQNYEQYF.